One sample yielded the 21 T cell receptor beta chains listed below, sequenced in a study (dated by TCRdb to about 2015). Library preparation used 5' RACE. This sample was sequenced with an Illumina MiSeq. TCRdb redid the processing of the public reads, applying fastp at Q25 and MiXCR, and retained in-frame beta chains. Rows are unified per CDR3 protein, each entry keeping the most common DNA and genes. The sample contains 5,000 or so distinct CDR3 sequences, about two thirds of them found a single time. The leading ten clones occupy nearly 3.5% of the sample. Material for sequencing was naive CD4+ T cells sorted from blood. The meaning of the sample's cell subset or site label: naive CD4+ T cells, CD4+CD45RA+CD25-. These receptors originate from a female donor with breast cancer.

This clonotype has only one observation. V is TRBV18 and J is TRBJ2-5; D may be TRBD1 or TRBD2 (5 bases each). V lost 0 bases and J 5 bases, leaving 10 bases between the germline ends. The CDR3 totals 14 residues. Germline V gives CDR1 KGHSH, CDR2 LQKENI. The CDR3 loop reads CASSPPGRRETQYF. The CDR3 DNA sequence: TGTGCCAGCTCACCACCGGGGCGGAGGGAGACCCAGTACTTC.

This clonotype showed up just a few times. The gene calls are TRBV5-1 and TRBJ2-5; 7 positions agree with TRBD1. V shed 4 bases, J shed 4 bases, and the junction held 7 bases outside the gene matches. This CDR3 has 14 residues. Germline CDR1 reads SGHRS; CDR2 reads YFSETQ. The CDR3 DNA reads TGCGCCAGCAGCCAGAAGCACAGGGGAGAGACCCAGTACTTC. Its translation: CASSQKHRGETQYF. The full variable domain, in which reference TRBV5-1 and TRBJ2-5 provide the parts outside the CDR3, is KAGVTQTPRYLIKTRGQQVTLSCSPISGHRSVSWYQQTPGQGLQFLFEYFSETQRNKGNFPGRFSGRQFSNSRSEMNVSTLELGDSALYLCASSQKHRGETQYFGPGTRLLVL.

A word on this clonotype: Germline and junction disagree at one end, which may indicate a read error. The rearrangement links TRBV4-2 to TRBJ2-7; D not certain. The CDR3 is 17 residues long. Germline V gene data show CDR1 as LGHNA and CDR2 as YNFKEQ. CDR3 DNA: TGCGCCAGCAGCCAAGAAGTCACGGGTGTGGGTAGCTACGAGCAGTACTTC. Its translation: CASSQEVTGVGSYEQYF.

The chain recombines TRBV6-5 with TRBJ1-2; D may be TRBD1 (6 bases). V was cut by 10 bases and J by 3 bases, with 18 bases left in between. The CDR3 is 14 amino acids. Germline V gene sequence: CDR1 MNHEY, CDR2 SVGAGI. The CDR3 reads CATRTANVDYGYTF. CDR3 DNA sequence: TGTGCCACCCGGACAGCGAATGTGGACTATGGCTACACCTTC.

The table lists this clonotype with a count of one. J is TRBJ2-7 and V is TRBV20-1; D is perhaps TRBD2 (6 bases). CDR3 size: 13 residues. The V gene's germline CDR1 is DFQATT and CDR2 SNEGSKA (reference sequence). Trimming cost V 1 base and J 6 bases, with 13 bases left between them. In nucleotides, the CDR3 is TGCAGTGCTAGAGGTGGAGGGAGTCCCGAGCAGTACTTC. Translation: CSARGGGSPEQYF.

The V and J genes are TRBV20-1 and TRBJ2-7; D perhaps matches TRBD2 (5 bases). The V gene lost 1 base and the J gene lost 5 bases, with 18 bases spanning the gap. The CDR3 spans 15 residues. In germline, CDR1 is DFQATT, CDR2 SNEGSKA (reference sequence). CDR3 protein: CSARAPARGVDEQYF. CDR3 DNA: TGCAGTGCTAGAGCACCAGCCCGGGGTGTCGACGAGCAGTACTTC.

This rearrangement joins TRBV4-1 to TRBJ2-2; 8 bases map to TRBD1. The germline gives CDR1 MGHRA, CDR2 YSYEKL. After removal of 2 bases from V and 4 bases from J, the junction contained 6 bases not matched to a gene. This CDR3 region has 16 residues. The CDR3 DNA reads as TGCGCCAGCAGCCAATATGGACAGGGAGGCACCGGGGAGCTGTTTTTT. This translates into CASSQYGQGGTGELFF.

This clonotype was observed a few times. This rearrangement joins TRBV29-1 to TRBJ1-1, with D perhaps TRBD1 (5 bases). The germline V gene encodes CDR1 SQVTM and CDR2 ANQGSEA. CDR3 size: 12 residues. CDR3 in amino acids: CSVAGEGTEAFF. The CDR3 DNA reads as TGCAGTGTAGCGGGGGAAGGCACTGAAGCTTTCTTT.

The table lists this clonotype with a few counts. One end of the junction fails to match germline, which may point to a read error. The chain has TRBV7-7 and TRBJ1-4, with TRBD1 identical over 8 bases. CDR1 is SSHAT and CDR2 is FNYEAQ in the germline V gene (reference sequence). This CDR3 region has 13 residues. The DNA for the CDR3 is TGTGCTAGCAGCCCCGACAGGGGTGAAAAACTGTTTTTT. This encodes CASSPDRGEKLFF.

With respect to this clonotype: Compared with germline, one end of the junction differs, possibly owing to a read error. J is TRBJ2-7 and V is TRBV2; D gene ambiguous. This CDR3 region has 12 residues. Germline V gives CDR1 SNHLY, CDR2 FYNNEI. The CDR3 DNA follows: TGTGCCAGCAGCTACGACAAGGCGTTGCAGTGCTTC. Amino acids: CASSYDKALQCF.

This clonotype was detected a few times. The J gene is TRBJ2-1, the V gene TRBV7-3; TRBD2 agrees at 10 bases. V lost 2 bases, J lost 5 bases, and 6 bases stayed unmatched. There are 16 residues in the CDR3. Germline CDR1 is SGHTA and CDR2 is FQGTGA. CDR3 DNA sequence: TGTGCCAGCAGCTTAGTAGGGACTAGCGCCAACAATGAGCAGTTCTTC. Translating it yields CASSLVGTSANNEQFF.

This clonotype was counted a single time. V and J are TRBV7-6 and TRBJ2-7, with 7 bases aligning to TRBD1. Germline V gives CDR1 SGHVS, CDR2 FNYEAQ. The junction had 8 bases not matched to a gene; V was cut back by 3 bases and J by 0 bases. This CDR3 contains 16 residues. CDR3 sequence (DNA): TGTGCCAGCAGCTTGAACTTTGGGACAGCCTCCTACGAGCAGTACTTC. Translation gives CASSLNFGTASYEQYF.

V is TRBV5-5 and J is TRBJ1-5; D not certain. Per the germline V gene, CDR1 is SGHKS and CDR2 is YYEKEE (reference sequence). This CDR3 comprises 15 residues. V lost 4 bases to trimming and J lost 1 base, with 12 bases between them. The CDR3 protein is CASSQNQQSNQPQHF. The DNA for the CDR3 is TGTGCCAGCAGCCAAAACCAACAGAGCAATCAGCCCCAGCATTTT.

The rearrangement joins TRBV5-1 to TRBJ2-1; perhaps TRBD1 as D (5 bases). CDR1 and CDR2 (germline): SGHRS, YFSETQ. The CDR3 sequence is 16 residues long. Trimming shortened V by 3 bases and J by 4 bases, and 17 bases separated the two germline ends. The chain's CDR3 is CASSSGQGATYNEQFF. DNA for the CDR3: TGCGCCAGCAGCTCCGGCCAAGGGGCTACATACAATGAGCAGTTCTTC. Variable domain in full (rest from reference TRBV5-1 and TRBJ2-1): KAGVTQTPRYLIKTRGQQVTLSCSPISGHRSVSWYQQTPGQGLQFLFEYFSETQRNKGNFPGRFSGRQFSNSRSEMNVSTLELGDSALYLCASSSGQGATYNEQFFGPGTRLTVL.

The chain links TRBV11-2 to TRBJ1-2; no definite D call. The germline gives CDR1 SGHAT, CDR2 FQNNGV. V dropped 6 bases and J dropped 1 base, with 3 bases sitting between them. The CDR3 extends over 11 amino acids. The CDR3 loop reads CASSFNYGYTF. The CDR3 DNA reads TGTGCCAGCAGTTTTAACTATGGCTACACCTTC.

V and J are TRBV12-2 and TRBJ2-5; TRBD1, the D gene given by the table, was not confirmed from the DNA. TRBV12-2 is designated a pseudogene. The CDR3 is 14 residues long. CDR3: CASRSTRGQETQYF. CDR3 nucleotides: TGTGCAAGTCGCTCCACGCGGGGGCAAGAGACCCAGTACTTC.

The V and J genes are TRBV18 and TRBJ2-5, with 7 bases lining up with TRBD2. The germline V gene has CDR1 KGHSH and CDR2 LQKENI. Losses at the gene ends were 8 bases for V and 6 bases for J; bases not matched to a gene: 9. This CDR3 spans 13 amino acids. The CDR3 region is CASSLTGRQTQYF. As DNA, the CDR3 is TGTGCCAGCAGCTTAACCGGGAGGCAGACCCAGTACTTC. Filled out from reference TRBV18 and TRBJ2-5, the complete variable domain reads NAGVMQNPRHLVRRRGQEARLRCSPMKGHSHVYWYRQLPEEGLKFMVYLQKENIIDESGMPKERFSAEFPKEGPSILRIQQVVRGDSAAYFCASSLTGRQTQYFGPGTRLLVL.

V usage is TRBV5-1 and J usage is TRBJ1-1; no firm D call. V lost 0 bases to trimming and J lost 1 base, with 7 bases between them. The CDR3 loop spans 14 amino acids. Germline V gives CDR1 SGHRS, CDR2 YFSETQ. CDR3: CASSLGASNTEAFF. CDR3 in DNA: TGCGCCAGCAGCTTGGGGGCCTCGAACACTGAAGCTTTCTTT.

The DNA of the CDR3 is TGCGCCAGCAGCTTGACGGTCTCGGGTGGCTACACCTTC. It translates to CASSLTVSGGYTF. This sequence joins TRBV5-1 and TRBJ1-2, with D hard to call. The CDR3 is 13 amino acids. CDR1 SGHRS and CDR2 YFSETQ come from the germline V gene. Trimming left V 1 base short and J 7 bases short, with 11 bases between.

The chain carries TRBV12-3 or TRBV12-4 and TRBJ1-6, with TRBD1 identical over 10 bases. The ends lost 1 base at V and 14 bases at J; junction bases unmatched: 8. This CDR3 contains 15 residues. The CDR3 spells CASSLVGTGARALHF. The CDR3 DNA is TGTGCCAGCAGTTTAGTGGGGACAGGGGCTCGGGCCCTCCACTTT.

This clonotype showed up just a few times. V is TRBV12-3 or TRBV12-4 and J is TRBJ2-5, with 9 bases that match TRBD2. CDR3 size: 13 residues. V trimming: 4 bases; J trimming: 5 bases; junction bases outside the gene matches: 2. The DNA for the CDR3 is TGTGCCAGCAGTTGGACTAGCGCCGAGACCCAGTACTTC. Encoded protein: CASSWTSAETQYF.